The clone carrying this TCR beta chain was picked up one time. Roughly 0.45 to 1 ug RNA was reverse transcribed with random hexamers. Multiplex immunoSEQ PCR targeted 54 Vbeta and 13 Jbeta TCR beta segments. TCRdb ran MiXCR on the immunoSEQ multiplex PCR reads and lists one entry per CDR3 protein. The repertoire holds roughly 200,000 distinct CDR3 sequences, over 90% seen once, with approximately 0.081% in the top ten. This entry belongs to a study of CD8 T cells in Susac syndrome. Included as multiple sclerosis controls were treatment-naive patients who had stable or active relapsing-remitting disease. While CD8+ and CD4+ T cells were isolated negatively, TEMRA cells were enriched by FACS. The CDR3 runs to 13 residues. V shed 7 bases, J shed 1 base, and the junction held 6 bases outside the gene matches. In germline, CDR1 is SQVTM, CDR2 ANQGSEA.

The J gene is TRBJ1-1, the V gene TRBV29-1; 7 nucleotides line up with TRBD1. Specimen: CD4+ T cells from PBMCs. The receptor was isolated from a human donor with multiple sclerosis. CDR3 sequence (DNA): TGCAGCGGTACGGGACAGCCGAACACTGAAGCTTTCTTT. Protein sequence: CSGTGQPNTEAFF.